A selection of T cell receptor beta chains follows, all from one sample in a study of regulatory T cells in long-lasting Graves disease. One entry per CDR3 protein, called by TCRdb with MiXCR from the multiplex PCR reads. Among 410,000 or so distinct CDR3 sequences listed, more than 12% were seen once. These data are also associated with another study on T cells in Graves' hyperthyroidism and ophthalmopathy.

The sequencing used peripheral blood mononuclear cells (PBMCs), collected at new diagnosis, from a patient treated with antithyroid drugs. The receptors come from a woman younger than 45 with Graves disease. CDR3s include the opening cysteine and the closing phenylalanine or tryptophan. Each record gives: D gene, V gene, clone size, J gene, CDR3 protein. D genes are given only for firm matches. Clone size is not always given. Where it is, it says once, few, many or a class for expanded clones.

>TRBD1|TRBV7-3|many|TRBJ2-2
CASSPTGADTGELFF
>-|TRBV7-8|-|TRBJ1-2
CASSLERFPRVYYGYTF
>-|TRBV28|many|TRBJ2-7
CASRPLPAGKPVGEQYF
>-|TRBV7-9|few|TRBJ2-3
CASGLARVGDTQYF
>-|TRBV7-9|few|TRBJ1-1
CASTPRQDLEAFF
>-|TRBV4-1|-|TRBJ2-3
CASSQEVDYPLYLTQYF
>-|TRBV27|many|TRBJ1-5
CASSTTYGGNQPQHF
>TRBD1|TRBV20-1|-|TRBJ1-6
CSARGQGSSPLHF
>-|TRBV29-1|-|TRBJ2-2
CSGERMDDAGELFF
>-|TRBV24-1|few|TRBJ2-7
CATSAQGYEQYF
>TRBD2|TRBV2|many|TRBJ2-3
CASRYKTSGRGADTQYF
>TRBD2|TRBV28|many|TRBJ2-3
CASSGRSGSGDTQYF
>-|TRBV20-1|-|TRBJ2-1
CSARPLSYNEQFF
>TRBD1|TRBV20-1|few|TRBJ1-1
CSVGQGEAFF
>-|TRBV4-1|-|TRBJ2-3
CASSQDRGAGSDTQYF
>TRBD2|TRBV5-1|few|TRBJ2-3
CASGRERAVTDTQYF
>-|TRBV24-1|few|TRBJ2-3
CATSPPATLAASTDTQYF
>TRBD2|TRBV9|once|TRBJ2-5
CASSLGLADVQETQYF
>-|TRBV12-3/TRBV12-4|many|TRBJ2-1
CASNLAEYNEQFF
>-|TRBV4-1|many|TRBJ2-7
CASSSYVQVSYEQYF
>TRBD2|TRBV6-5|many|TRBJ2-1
CASSSSAGVGNEQFF
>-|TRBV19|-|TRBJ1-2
CASTQGSGSPNYGYTF
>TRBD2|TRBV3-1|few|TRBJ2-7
CASSRAGAKDEQYF
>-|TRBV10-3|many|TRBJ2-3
CATSSRTGQSSTDTQYF
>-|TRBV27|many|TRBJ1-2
CASSLAGQGYTF
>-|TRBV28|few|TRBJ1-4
CASSPGTQDEKLFF
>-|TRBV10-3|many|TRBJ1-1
CAISEWIERNTEAFF
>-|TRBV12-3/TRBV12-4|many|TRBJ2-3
CASSWAGENADTQYF
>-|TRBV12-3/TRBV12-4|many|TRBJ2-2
CASSMTVGGGELFF
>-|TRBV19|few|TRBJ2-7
CASTRGGGSYEQYF
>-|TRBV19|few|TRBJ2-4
CASSLLAPEGGIQYF
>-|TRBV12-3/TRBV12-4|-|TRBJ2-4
CASSTRRVAKNIQYF
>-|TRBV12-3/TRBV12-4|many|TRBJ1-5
CASSPQSTGSSPQPQHF
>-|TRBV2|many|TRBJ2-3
CASMGSTDTQYF
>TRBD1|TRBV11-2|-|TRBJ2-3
CASSPRGGPTDTQYF